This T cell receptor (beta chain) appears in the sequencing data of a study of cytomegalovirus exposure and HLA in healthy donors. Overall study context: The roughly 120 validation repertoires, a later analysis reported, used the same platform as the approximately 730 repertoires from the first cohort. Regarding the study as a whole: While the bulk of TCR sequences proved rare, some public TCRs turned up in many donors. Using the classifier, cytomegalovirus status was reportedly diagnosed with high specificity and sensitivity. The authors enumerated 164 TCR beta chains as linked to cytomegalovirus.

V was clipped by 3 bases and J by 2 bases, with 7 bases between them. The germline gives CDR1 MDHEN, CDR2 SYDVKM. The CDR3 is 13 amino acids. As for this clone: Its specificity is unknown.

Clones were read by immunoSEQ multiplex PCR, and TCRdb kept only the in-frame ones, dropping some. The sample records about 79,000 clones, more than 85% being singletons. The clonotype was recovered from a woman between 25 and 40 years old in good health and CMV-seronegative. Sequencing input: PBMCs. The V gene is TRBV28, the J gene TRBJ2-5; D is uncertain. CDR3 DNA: TGTGCCAGCAGTTTGACACCTCAAGAGACCCAGTACTTC. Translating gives CASSLTPQETQYF.